The source of this T cell receptor (beta chain) is a study of OX40 agonist ivuxolimab in advanced cancers. Study at large: Antecedent anti-PD-1, anti-PD-L1 or anti-CTLA-4 therapy was permissible, with around 40% having received some. Study outcomes and limitations: By week 6 at 0.1 to 3.0 mg/kg, blood CD4+ and CD8+ T cells had expanded clonally. Undetermined was the antigen specificity of the expanded peripheral T cells.

Germline CDR1 reads SGDLS; CDR2 reads YYNGEE. The CDR3 runs 15 residues. The V and J ends lost 4 bases and 5 bases respectively, with 17 bases between them. About this clone: What it binds is not known.

Repertoires were generated with immunoSEQ multiplex PCR, while TCRdb's copy carries only in-frame clones and drops some. Altogether roughly 60,000 clones are present, around nine tenths being singletons, with the ten largest covering about 0.76%. The chain recombines TRBV9 with TRBJ2-3, with D perhaps matching TRBD1 (5 bases). Sample: CD4+ or CD8+ T cells sorted from blood, taken in a trial of the OX40 agonist ivuxolimab. The receptor was isolated from an adult with an advanced solid tumor such as melanoma, head and neck, liver or kidney cancer. CDR3 sequence: CASSPLGPRGDTQYF. The CDR3 DNA is TGTGCCAGCAGCCCCCTCGGTCCTAGGGGAGATACGCAGTATTTT.